The rows below give T cell receptor beta chains drawn from one sample of a study of response to subunit inactivated influenza vaccine. TCRdb passed the RT-PCR reads through MiXCR, listing each CDR3 protein once. The data hold under 850,000 distinct CDR3 sequences, with about a fifth observed a single time. Material: PBMCs from blood, obtained about 5 days after vaccination. These TCRs come from a man aged 50-59 years who received an inactivated influenza vaccine. Both conserved end residues are part of each CDR3. Fields, in order: clone size, V gene, J gene, D gene, CDR3 length, CDR3 protein, CDR3 DNA. A D gene is named only where the DNA matches it firmly. Size tells how often a clone was seen (once, few, many) or the class of an expanded clone, and some rows leave it out.

>many|TRBV20-1|TRBJ2-7|NA|12
CSARDPSYEQYF
TGCAGTGCTAGGGACCCCTCCTACGAGCAGTACTTC
>few|TRBV6-5|TRBJ1-5|NA|12
CASSTRDQPQHF
TGTGCCAGCAGTACAAGGGATCAGCCCCAGCATTTT
>NA|TRBV11-2|TRBJ2-7|TRBD1|15
CASSEGQIDLREQYF
TGTGCCAGCAGCGAGGGACAGATAGACCTACGAGAGCAGTACTTC
>NA|TRBV5-4|TRBJ2-5|TRBD2|16
CASSLGTSGSVETQYF
TGTGCCAGCAGCTTGGGGACTAGCGGGAGCGTAGAGACCCAGTACTTC
>few|TRBV7-8|TRBJ2-1|NA|17
CASSLIRAGTLYNEQFF
TGTGCCAGCAGCTTAATTCGTGCGGGAACCCTCTACAATGAGCAGTTCTTC
>few|TRBV4-2|TRBJ1-6|NA|14
CASSQGRLNSPLHF
TGTGCCAGCAGCCAAGGGAGGTTGAATTCACCCCTCCACTTT
>NA|TRBV2|TRBJ2-7|TRBD1|14
CASRAGQGVYEQYF
TGTGCCAGCAGGGCAGGACAGGGGGTGTACGAGCAGTACTTC
>NA|TRBV10-3|TRBJ2-7|NA|14
CAIAERASSYEQYF
TGTGCCATCGCCGAGCGGGCCAGCTCCTACGAGCAGTACTTC
>few|TRBV5-1|TRBJ2-7|NA|13
CASSEYPSYEQYF
TGCGCCAGCAGCGAATACCCCTCCTACGAGCAGTACTTC
>NA|TRBV6-5|TRBJ2-4|TRBD2|13
CASSYGREGIQYF
TGTGCCAGCAGTTACGGCAGGGAGGGCATTCAGTACTTC
>many|TRBV7-2|TRBJ2-1|TRBD2|15
CASSLGGSGGNEQFF
TGTGCCAGCAGCTTAGGGGGTAGCGGGGGTAATGAGCAGTTCTTC
>NA|TRBV7-2|TRBJ2-7|NA|15
CASSFMDSIPYEQYF
TGTGCCAGCAGCTTTATGGACTCAATCCCCTACGAGCAGTACTTC
>NA|TRBV20-1|TRBJ2-5|TRBD2|18
CSARPFSGRGGSQETQYF
TGCAGTGCTAGGCCCTTCAGCGGGAGGGGGGGTAGCCAAGAGACCCAGTACTTC
>NA|TRBV15|TRBJ1-4|NA|14
CATSGRTINEKLFF
TGTGCCACCAGCGGACGTACGATTAATGAAAAACTGTTTTTT
>few|TRBV7-8|TRBJ2-7|TRBD1|15
CASSLRTGAFDEQYF
TGTGCCAGCAGCCTCCGGACAGGGGCTTTTGACGAGCAGTACTTC
>once|TRBV27|TRBJ2-1|TRBD1|17
CASSPETRYRGLNEQFF
TGTGCCAGCAGTCCCGAGACCCGATACAGGGGGCTCAATGAGCAGTTCTTC
>NA|TRBV11-2|TRBJ2-5|TRBD1|15
CASSPSTGGSKTQYF
TGTGCCAGCAGCCCATCGACAGGGGGCTCTAAGACCCAGTACTTC
>once|TRBV15|TRBJ2-5|TRBD2|15
CATSRGTSPKETQYF
TGTGCCACCAGCCGCGGGACTAGCCCGAAAGAGACCCAGTACTTC
>NA|TRBV7-9|TRBJ2-6|NA|15
CASRAGASGANVLTF
TGTGCCAGCAGGGCAGGGGCCTCTGGGGCCAACGTCCTGACTTTC
>few|TRBV7-3|TRBJ2-1|TRBD2|16
CASSLTAGVVKNEQFF
TGTGCCAGCAGCTTAACGGCGGGGGTTGTTAAGAATGAGCAGTTCTTC
>few|TRBV7-7|TRBJ2-3|NA|13
CASSQFLTDTQYF
TGTGCTAGCAGTCAGTTCCTGACAGATACGCAGTATTTT
>NA|TRBV5-1|TRBJ2-3|NA|14
CASSLNQGRDTQYF
TGCGCCAGCAGCTTGAACCAGGGAAGAGATACGCAGTATTTT
>NA|TRBV7-6|TRBJ2-1|TRBD2|16
CASSSLTSGIYNEQFF
TGTGCCAGCAGCTCCCTAACTAGCGGGATTTACAATGAGCAGTTCTTC
>many|TRBV5-1|TRBJ2-5|NA|16
CASRASGGLRQETQYF
TGCGCCAGCAGGGCCTCGGGGGGCCTTCGCCAAGAGACCCAGTACTTC
>few|TRBV15|TRBJ2-6|NA|17
CATSRGGESLRANVLTF
TGTGCCACCAGCAGAGGGGGGGAAAGTCTCAGGGCCAACGTCCTGACTTTC
>few|TRBV24-1|TRBJ2-7|NA|12
CATSDASDEQYF
TGTGCCACCAGTGATGCTAGTGACGAGCAGTACTTC
>NA|TRBV7-9|TRBJ2-7|NA|14
CASSSLQPHYEQYF
TGTGCCAGCAGCTCCCTACAACCACACTACGAGCAGTACTTC
>NA|TRBV2|TRBJ2-5|NA|16
CASSDRAPPPLETQYF
TGTGCCAGCAGTGACCGAGCTCCCCCCCCCTTGGAGACCCAGTACTTC
>few|TRBV10-2|TRBJ2-7|NA|12
CASSGRGGEQYF
TGCGCCAGCAGCGGACGGGGCGGCGAGCAGTACTTC
>NA|TRBV5-1|TRBJ2-5|NA|15
CASSYQGTLQETQYF
TGCGCCAGCAGCTATCAAGGGACCCTCCAAGAGACCCAGTACTTC
>few|TRBV7-8|TRBJ2-5|NA|13
CASSLALKETQYF
TGTGCCAGCAGCTTAGCGTTAAAAGAGACCCAGTACTTC
>few|TRBV12-5|TRBJ2-1|TRBD2|13
CASGTGTRNEQFF
TGTGCTAGTGGTACCGGGACTAGAAATGAGCAGTTCTTC
>many|TRBV20-1|TRBJ1-5|NA|15
CSASPTESVYQPQHF
TGCAGTGCTAGCCCCACGGAAAGCGTGTATCAGCCCCAGCATTTT
>many|TRBV12-3/TRBV12-4|TRBJ2-4|NA|15
CASSLGGVGKNIQYF
TGTGCCAGCAGTTTAGGGGGAGTGGGCAAAAACATTCAGTACTTC
>few|TRBV5-4|TRBJ2-1|TRBD2|18
CASSLGGASGGSYNEQFF
TGTGCCAGCAGCTTGGGTGGGGCTAGCGGGGGCTCCTACAATGAGCAGTTCTTC
>NA|TRBV4-3|TRBJ2-7|NA|15
CASSQARRDIYEQYF
TGCGCCAGCAGCCAAGCCCGCAGGGACATCTACGAGCAGTACTTC
>many|TRBV6-5|TRBJ2-1|NA|16
CASSYSGRAAYNEQFF
TGTGCCAGCAGTTACTCGGGCAGGGCAGCGTACAATGAGCAGTTCTTC
>few|TRBV20-1|TRBJ1-5|NA|15
CSARTSGVGNQPQHF
TGCAGTGCTAGAACTTCAGGGGTAGGGAATCAGCCCCAGCATTTT
>NA|TRBV12-3/TRBV12-4|TRBJ2-4|TRBD2|12
CASAGVQNIQYF
TGTGCCAGCGCGGGAGTCCAAAACATTCAGTACTTC
>NA|TRBV2|TRBJ1-2|NA|8
CASNGYTF
TGTGCCAGCAATGGCTACACCTTC